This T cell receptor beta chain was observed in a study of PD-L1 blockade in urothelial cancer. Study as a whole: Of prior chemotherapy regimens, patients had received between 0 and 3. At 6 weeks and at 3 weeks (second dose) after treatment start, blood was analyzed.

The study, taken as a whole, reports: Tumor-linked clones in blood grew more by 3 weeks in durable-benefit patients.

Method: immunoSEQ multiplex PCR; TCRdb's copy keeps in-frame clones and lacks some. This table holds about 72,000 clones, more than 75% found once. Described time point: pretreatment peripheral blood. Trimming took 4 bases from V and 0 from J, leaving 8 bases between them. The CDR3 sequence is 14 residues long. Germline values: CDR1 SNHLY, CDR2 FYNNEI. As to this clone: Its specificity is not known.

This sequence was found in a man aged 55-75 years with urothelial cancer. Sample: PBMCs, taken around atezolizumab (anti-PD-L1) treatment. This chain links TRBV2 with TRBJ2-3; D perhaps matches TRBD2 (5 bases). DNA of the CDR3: TGTGCCAGCAGTGTCAGCGGCAGCACAGATACGCAGTATTTT. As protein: CASSVSGSTDTQYF.